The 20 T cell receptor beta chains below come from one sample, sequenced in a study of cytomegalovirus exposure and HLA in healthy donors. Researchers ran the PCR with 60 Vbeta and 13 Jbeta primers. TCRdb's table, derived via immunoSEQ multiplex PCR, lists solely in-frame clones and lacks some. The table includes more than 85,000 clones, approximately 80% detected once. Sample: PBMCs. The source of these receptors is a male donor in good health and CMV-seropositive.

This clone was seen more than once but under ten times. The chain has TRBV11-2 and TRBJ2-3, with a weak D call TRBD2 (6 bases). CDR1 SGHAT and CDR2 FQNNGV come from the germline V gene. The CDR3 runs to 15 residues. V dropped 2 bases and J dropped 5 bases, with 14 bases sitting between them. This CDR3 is CASSLSGEAQDTQYF. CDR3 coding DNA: TGTGCCAGCAGCTTATCGGGAGAGGCCCAAGATACGCAGTATTTT.

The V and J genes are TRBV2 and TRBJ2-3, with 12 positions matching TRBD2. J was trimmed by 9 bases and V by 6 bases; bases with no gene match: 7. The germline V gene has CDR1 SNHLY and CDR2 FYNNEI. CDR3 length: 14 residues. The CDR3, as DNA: TGTGCCAGCAGAATGGGACTAGCGGGCCAAACGCAGTATTTT. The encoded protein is CASRMGLAGQTQYF. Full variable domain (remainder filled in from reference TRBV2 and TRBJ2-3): EPEVTQTPSHQVTQMGQEVILRCVPISNHLYFYWYRQILGQKVEFLVSFYNNEISEKSEIFDDQFSVERPDGSNFTLKIRSTKLEDSAMYFCASRMGLAGQTQYFGPGTRLTVL.

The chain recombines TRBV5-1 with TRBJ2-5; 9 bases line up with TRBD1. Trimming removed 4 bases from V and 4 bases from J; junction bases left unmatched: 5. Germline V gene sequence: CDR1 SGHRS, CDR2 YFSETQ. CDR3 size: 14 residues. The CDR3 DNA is TGCGCCAGCAGCATTAGACAGGGGGGAGAGACCCAGTACTTC. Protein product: CASSIRQGGETQYF.

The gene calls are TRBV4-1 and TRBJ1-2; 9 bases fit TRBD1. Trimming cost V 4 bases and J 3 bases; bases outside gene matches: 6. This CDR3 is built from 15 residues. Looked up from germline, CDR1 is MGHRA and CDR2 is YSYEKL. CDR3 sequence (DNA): TGCGCCAGCAGCCCAACAGGGGGCGCGGACTATGGCTACACCTTC. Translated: CASSPTGGADYGYTF.

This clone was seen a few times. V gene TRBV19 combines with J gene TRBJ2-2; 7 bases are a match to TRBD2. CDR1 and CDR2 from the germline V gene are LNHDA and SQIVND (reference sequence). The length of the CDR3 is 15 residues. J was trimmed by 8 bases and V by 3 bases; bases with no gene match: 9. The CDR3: CASSITAGVGGELFF. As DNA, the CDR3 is TGTGCCAGTAGTATCACGGCGGGAGTAGGAGGGGAGCTGTTTTTT.

CDR3 coding DNA: TGCGCCAGCAGCCTAAACGATCCCACAGATACGCAGTATTTT. Translation: CASSLNDPTDTQYF. V is TRBV5-1 and J is TRBJ2-3; no reliable D call. With 4 bases removed from V and 2 bases from J, the gap between germline ends came to 11 bases. This CDR3 has 14 residues. The germline gives CDR1 SGHRS, CDR2 YFSETQ. Based on the CDR3 plus reference TRBV5-1 and TRBJ2-3, the full variable domain is KAGVTQTPRYLIKTRGQQVTLSCSPISGHRSVSWYQQTPGQGLQFLFEYFSETQRNKGNFPGRFSGRQFSNSRSEMNVSTLELGDSALYLCASSLNDPTDTQYFGPGTRLTVL.

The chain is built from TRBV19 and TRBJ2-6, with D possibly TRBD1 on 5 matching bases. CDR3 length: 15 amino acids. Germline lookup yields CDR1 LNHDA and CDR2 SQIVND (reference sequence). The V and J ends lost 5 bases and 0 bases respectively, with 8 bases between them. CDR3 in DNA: TGTGCCAGTAGTCCCGACAGCTCTGGGGCCAACGTCCTGACTTTC. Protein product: CASSPDSSGANVLTF.

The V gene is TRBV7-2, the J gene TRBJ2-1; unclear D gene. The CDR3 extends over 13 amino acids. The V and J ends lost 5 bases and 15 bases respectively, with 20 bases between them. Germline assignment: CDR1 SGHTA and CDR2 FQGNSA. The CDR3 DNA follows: TGTGCCAGCAGCATCTCGACCGGAGAGGTGGGGTTCTTC. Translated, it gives CASSISTGEVGFF.

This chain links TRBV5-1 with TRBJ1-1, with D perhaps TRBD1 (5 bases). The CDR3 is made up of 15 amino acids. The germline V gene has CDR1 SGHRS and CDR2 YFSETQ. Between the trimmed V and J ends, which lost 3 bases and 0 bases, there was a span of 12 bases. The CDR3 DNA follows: TGCGCCAGCAGCTCACAGGCCGGAATGAACACTGAAGCTTTCTTT. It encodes CASSSQAGMNTEAFF.

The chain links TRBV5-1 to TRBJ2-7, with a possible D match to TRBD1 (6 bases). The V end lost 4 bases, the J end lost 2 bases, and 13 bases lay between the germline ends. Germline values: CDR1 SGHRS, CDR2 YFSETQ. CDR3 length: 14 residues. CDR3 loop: CASSPGTSTYEQYF. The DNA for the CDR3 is TGCGCCAGCAGCCCCGGGACATCTACCTACGAGCAGTACTTC.

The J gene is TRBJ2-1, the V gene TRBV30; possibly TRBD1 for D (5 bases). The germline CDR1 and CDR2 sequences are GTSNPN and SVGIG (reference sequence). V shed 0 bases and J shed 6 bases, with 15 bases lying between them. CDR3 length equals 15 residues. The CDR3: CAWSVGLSGLNEQFF. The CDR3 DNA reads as TGTGCCTGGAGTGTAGGCCTTTCAGGGCTCAATGAGCAGTTCTTC.

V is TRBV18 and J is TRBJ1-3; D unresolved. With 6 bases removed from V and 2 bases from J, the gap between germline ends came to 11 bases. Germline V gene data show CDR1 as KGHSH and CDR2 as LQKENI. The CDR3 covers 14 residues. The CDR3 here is CASSLGRTGNTIYF. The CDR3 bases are TGTGCCAGCTCCCTTGGGCGTACTGGAAACACCATATATTTT.

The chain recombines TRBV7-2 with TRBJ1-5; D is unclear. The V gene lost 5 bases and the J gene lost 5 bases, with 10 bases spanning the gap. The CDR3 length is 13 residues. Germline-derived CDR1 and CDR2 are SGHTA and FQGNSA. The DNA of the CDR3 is TGTGCCAGCAGCCCGGACTCCGATCAGCCCCAGCATTTT. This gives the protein CASSPDSDQPQHF.

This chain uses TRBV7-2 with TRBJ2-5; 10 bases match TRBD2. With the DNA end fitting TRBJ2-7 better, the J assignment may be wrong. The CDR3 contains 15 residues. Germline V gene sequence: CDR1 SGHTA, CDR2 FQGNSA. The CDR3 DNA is TGTGCCAGCAGCTGGGCCGGGACTAGCGACTACGAGCAGTACTTC. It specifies CASSWAGTSDYEQYF.

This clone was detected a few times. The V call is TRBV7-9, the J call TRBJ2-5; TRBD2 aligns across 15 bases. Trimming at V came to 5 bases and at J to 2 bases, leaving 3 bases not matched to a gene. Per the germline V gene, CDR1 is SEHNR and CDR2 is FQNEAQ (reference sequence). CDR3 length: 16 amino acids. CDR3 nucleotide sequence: TGTGCCAGCAGCCCAGGACTAGCGGGAGGGCAAGAGACCCAGTACTTC. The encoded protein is CASSPGLAGGQETQYF.

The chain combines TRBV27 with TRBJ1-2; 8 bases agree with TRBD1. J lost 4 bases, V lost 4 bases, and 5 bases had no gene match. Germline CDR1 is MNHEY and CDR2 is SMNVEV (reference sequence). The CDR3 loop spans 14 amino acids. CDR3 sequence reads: CASSSLDRAYGYTF. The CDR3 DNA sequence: TGTGCCAGCAGTTCCTTGGACAGGGCCTATGGCTACACCTTC.

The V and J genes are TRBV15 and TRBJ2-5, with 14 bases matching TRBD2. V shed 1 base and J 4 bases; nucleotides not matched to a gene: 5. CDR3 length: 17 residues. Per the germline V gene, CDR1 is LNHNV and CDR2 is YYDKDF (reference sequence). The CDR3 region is CATSRGLAGGLTETQYF. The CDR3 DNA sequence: TGTGCCACCAGCAGAGGACTAGCGGGAGGGTTGACAGAGACCCAGTACTTC.

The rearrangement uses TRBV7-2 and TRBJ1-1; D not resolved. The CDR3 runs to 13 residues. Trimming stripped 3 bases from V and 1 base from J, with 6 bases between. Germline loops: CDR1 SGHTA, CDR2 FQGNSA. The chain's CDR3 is CASSLSGNTEAFF. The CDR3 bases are TGTGCCAGCAGCTTGAGCGGGAACACTGAAGCTTTCTTT.

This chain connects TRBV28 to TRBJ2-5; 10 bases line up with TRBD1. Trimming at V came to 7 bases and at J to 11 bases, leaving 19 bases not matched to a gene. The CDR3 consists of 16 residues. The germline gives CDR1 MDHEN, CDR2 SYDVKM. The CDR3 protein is CASTSRAGQGLLEQYF. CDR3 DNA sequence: TGTGCCAGCACCTCAAGGGCGGGACAGGGGCTCCTGGAGCAGTACTTC.

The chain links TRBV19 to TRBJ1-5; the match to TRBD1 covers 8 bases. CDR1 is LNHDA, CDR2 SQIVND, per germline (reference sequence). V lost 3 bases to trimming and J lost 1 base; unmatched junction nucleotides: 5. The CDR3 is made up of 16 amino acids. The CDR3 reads CASSIVGQVSNQPQHF. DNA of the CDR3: TGTGCCAGTAGTATTGTGGGACAGGTAAGCAATCAGCCCCAGCATTTT.